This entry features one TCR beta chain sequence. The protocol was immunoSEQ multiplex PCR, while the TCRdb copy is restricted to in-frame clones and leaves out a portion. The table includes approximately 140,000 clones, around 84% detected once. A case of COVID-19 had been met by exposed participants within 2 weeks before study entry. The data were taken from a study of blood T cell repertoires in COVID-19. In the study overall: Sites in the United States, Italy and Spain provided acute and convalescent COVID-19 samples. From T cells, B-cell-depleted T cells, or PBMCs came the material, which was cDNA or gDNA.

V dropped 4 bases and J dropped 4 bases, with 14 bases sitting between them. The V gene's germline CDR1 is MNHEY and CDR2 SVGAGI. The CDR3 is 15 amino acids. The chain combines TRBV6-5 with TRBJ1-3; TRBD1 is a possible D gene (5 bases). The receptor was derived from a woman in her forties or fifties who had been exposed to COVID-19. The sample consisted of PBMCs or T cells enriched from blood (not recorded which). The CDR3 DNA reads TGTGCCAGCAGTTCCGGGCGGGGCGCCGGAAACACCATATATTTT. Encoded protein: CASSSGRGAGNTIYF.